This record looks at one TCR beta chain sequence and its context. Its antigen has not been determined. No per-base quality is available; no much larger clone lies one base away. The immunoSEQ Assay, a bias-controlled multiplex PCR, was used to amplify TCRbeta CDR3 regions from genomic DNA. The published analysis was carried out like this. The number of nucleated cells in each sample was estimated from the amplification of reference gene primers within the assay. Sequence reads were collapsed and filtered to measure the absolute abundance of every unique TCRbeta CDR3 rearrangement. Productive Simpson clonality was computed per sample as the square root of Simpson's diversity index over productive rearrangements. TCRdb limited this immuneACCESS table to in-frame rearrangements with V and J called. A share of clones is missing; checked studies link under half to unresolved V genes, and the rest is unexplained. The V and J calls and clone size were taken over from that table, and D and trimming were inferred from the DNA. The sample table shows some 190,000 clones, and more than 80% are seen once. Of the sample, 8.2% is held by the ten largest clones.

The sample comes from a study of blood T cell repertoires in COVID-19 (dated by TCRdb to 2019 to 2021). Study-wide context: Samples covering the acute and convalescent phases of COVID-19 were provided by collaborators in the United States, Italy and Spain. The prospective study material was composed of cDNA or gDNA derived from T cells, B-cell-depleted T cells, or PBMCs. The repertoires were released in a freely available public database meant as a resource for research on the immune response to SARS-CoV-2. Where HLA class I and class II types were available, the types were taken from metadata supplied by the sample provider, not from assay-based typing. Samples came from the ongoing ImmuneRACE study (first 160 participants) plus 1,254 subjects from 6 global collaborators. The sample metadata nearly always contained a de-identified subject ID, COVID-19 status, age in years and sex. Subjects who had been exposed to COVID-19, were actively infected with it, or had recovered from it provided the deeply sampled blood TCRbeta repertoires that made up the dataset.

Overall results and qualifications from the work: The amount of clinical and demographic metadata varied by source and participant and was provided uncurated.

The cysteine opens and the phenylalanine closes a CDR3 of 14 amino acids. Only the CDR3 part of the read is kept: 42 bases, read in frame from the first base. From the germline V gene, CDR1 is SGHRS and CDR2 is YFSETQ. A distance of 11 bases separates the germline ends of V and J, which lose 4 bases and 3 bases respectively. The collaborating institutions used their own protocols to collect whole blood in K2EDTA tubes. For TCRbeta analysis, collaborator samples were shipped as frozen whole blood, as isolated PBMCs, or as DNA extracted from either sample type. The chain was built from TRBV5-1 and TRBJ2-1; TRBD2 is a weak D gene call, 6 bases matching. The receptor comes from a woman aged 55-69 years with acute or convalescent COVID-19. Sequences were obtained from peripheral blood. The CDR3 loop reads CASSPEGLYNEQFF. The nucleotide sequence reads TGCGCCAGCAGCCCGGAGGGACTCTACAATGAGCAGTTCTTC. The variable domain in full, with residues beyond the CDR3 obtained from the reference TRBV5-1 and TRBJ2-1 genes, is KAGVTQTPRYLIKTRGQQVTLSCSPISGHRSVSWYQQTPGQGLQFLFEYFSETQRNKGNFPGRFSGRQFSNSRSEMNVSTLELGDSALYLCASSPEGLYNEQFFGPGTRLTVL.